This T cell receptor (beta chain) derives from a study of T cells after yellow fever vaccination. Template-switching 5'RACE yielded the TCR cDNA; a universal primer site and UMIs were added in the process. MiXCR, applied by TCRdb to the 5' RACE reads, yields one record per CDR3 protein. The sample lists about 160,000 distinct CDR3 sequences; roughly 8.8% were seen once. The CDR3 runs 16 residues. The J segment lost 7 bases and the V segment lost 2 bases, leaving 8 bases of the junction unmatched. Germline V gene lookup returns CDR1 MGHRA and CDR2 YSYEKL. This clonotype has a handful of counts. V usage is TRBV4-1 and J usage is TRBJ2-4, with 10 bases identical to TRBD1. The sequenced sample was CD8+ T cells sorted from PBMCs, obtained 45 days after the yellow fever booster vaccination. The clonotype originates from a man aged 18-30 years who received the YFV17D yellow fever vaccine. The CDR3 sequence is CASSQTGTGVRNIQYF. The CDR3 DNA reads TGCGCCAGCAGCCAAACCGGGACAGGGGTTCGTAACATTCAGTACTTC.